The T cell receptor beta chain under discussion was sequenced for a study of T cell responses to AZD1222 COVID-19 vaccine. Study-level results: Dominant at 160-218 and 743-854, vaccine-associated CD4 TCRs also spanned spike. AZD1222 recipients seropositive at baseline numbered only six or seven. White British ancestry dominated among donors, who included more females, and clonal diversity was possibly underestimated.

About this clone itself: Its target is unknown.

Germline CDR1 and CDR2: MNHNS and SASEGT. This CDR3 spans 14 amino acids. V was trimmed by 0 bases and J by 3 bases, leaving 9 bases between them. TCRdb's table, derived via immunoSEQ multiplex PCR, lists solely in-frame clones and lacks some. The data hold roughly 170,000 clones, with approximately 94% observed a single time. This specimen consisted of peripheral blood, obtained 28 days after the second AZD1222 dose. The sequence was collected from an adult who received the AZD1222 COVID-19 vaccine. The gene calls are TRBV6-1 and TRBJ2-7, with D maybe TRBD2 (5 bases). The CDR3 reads CASSEASVGYEQYF. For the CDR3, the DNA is TGTGCCAGCAGTGAAGCTAGCGTTGGCTACGAGCAGTACTTC.